This T cell receptor (beta chain) was sequenced in a study of CD8 T cells in ankylosing spondylitis. General observations from the study: In ankylosing spondylitis blood, a motif of roughly eight highly homologous TCR beta variants appeared characteristic.

TCRdb re-called the 5' RACE reads through MiXCR, storing one row per CDR3 protein. The table shows fewer than 550,000 distinct CDR3 sequences, with about 5.7% occurring only once. Ten or more counts support this clonotype. Its antigen is still unknown. V shed 1 base and J shed 2 bases, with 11 bases lying between them. The CDR3 consists of 16 residues. Looked up from germline, CDR1 is SGHTA and CDR2 is FQGNSA. The TCR originated in a male donor with ankylosing spondylitis. The chain joins TRBV7-2 to TRBJ2-2; D not certain. The source material was blood, either unsorted or a sorted T cell fraction (not recorded which). The CDR3 coding sequence is TGTGCCAGCAGCTTAGTACCGTTCGCCAACACCGGGGAGCTGTTTTTT. Protein sequence: CASSLVPFANTGELFF.